These 9 T cell receptor beta chains were all obtained from the same sample, sequenced in a study of T cell responses to AZD1222 COVID-19 vaccine. Here immunoSEQ multiplex PCR was the method, and the copy in TCRdb shows in-frame clones only, minus some. The sample has 90,000 to 95,000 clones, roughly 90% seen once. The specimen was peripheral blood, collected on day 0 of AZD1222 vaccination. The receptor set was obtained from an adult in good health.

This chain uses TRBV11-3 with TRBJ2-1; D remains ambiguous. Germline V CDR1 and CDR2: SGHNT, YENEEA. Trimming took off 8 bases at V and 0 bases at J, with 8 bases between the two ends. This CDR3 contains 13 residues. The CDR3 sequence is CASAVSSYNEQFF. The CDR3, as DNA: TGTGCCAGCGCGGTTAGCTCCTACAATGAGCAGTTCTTC.

The rearrangement links TRBV7-3 to TRBJ1-5; D not resolved. Germline V lookup: CDR1 SGHTA, CDR2 FQGTGA. CDR3 length equals 14 residues. The ends were cut back, 2 bases at V and 1 base at J, with 6 bases in the middle. The DNA for the CDR3 is TGTGCCAGCAGCTTACGCCGGAGCAATCAGCCCCAGCATTTT. Translation: CASSLRRSNQPQHF.

This chain connects TRBV6-6 to TRBJ2-7, with D tentatively TRBD1 (6 bases). The germline V gene encodes CDR1 MNHNY and CDR2 SVGAGI (reference sequence). Trimming shortened V by 0 bases and J by 0 bases, and 12 bases separated the two germline ends. CDR3 length: 16 amino acids. The CDR3 loop reads CASSYSQGQFSYEQYF. CDR3 nucleotide sequence: TGTGCCAGCAGTTACTCACAAGGACAGTTCTCCTACGAGCAGTACTTC.

The rearrangement uses TRBV28 and TRBJ2-1; no reliable D call. Trimming shortened V by 4 bases and J by 3 bases, and 16 bases separated the two germline ends. The CDR3 covers 16 residues. Germline V lookup: CDR1 MDHEN, CDR2 SYDVKM. Here the CDR3 DNA reads TGTGCCAGCAGTTCCCCCCTCCCCCTAATCTACAATGAGCAGTTCTTC. It specifies CASSSPLPLIYNEQFF.

The chain is built from TRBV5-3 and TRBJ1-5; D gene unclear. Being an ORF, TRBV5-3 has a function that is uncertain. The CDR3 runs to 12 residues. Between the trimmed V and J ends, which lost 9 bases and 5 bases, there was a span of 12 bases. The CDR3 loop reads CATIGLHQPQHF. As DNA, the CDR3 is TGTGCCACTATCGGATTACATCAGCCCCAGCATTTT.

The chain carries TRBV6-5 and TRBJ1-1; 8 nucleotides line up with TRBD1. From germline, CDR1 is MNHEY and CDR2 SVGAGI. The CDR3 has 15 amino acids. V was clipped by 2 bases and J by 3 bases; unmatched bases: 5. The DNA of the CDR3 is TGTGCCAGCAGTTACACAGGGGGGGAGCACACTGAAGCTTTCTTT. Protein sequence: CASSYTGGEHTEAFF.

The J gene is TRBJ2-7, the V gene TRBV5-1; TRBD1 is a possible D gene (6 bases). The germline V and J ends were trimmed by 3 bases and 3 bases, with 7 bases remaining between them. The germline CDR1 and CDR2 sequences are SGHRS and YFSETQ. The CDR3 runs to 12 residues. CDR3 sequence: CASSSDSYEQYF. CDR3 nucleotide sequence: TGCGCCAGCAGCTCGGACAGCTACGAGCAGTACTTC.

The chain has TRBV28 and TRBJ1-1, with 9 bases fitting TRBD1. CDR1 and CDR2 (germline): MDHEN, SYDVKM. The length of the CDR3 is 14 residues. The J segment lost 11 bases and the V segment lost 3 bases, leaving 10 bases of the junction unmatched. The CDR3 DNA is TGTGCCAGCAGTTTCGTACAGGGGGCGTTGAAGGCTTTCTTT. This translates into CASSFVQGALKAFF.

The V gene is TRBV19, the J gene TRBJ1-4, with D possibly matching TRBD1 (5 bases). The CDR3 has 15 residues. V was pared by 6 bases and J by 7 bases, with 18 bases between. The germline V gene encodes CDR1 LNHDA and CDR2 SQIVND (reference sequence). The CDR3 DNA sequence: TGTGCCAGTAGCGACAGTGCACCGATGGGTGAAAAACTGTTTTTT. It translates to CASSDSAPMGEKLFF.